A selection of T cell receptor beta chains follows, all from one sample in a study of beta chain features in type 1 diabetes. Only in-frame clones appear in the TCRdb table, and some are missing; sequencing was by immunoSEQ multiplex PCR. The table lists around 250,000 clones, 24% of them singletons. The specimen sequenced was naive CD4+ T cells from blood. These TCRs come from a woman in her twenties or thirties with type 1 diabetes. Both conserved end residues are part of each CDR3. D genes are given only for firm matches. Only part of the rows carry a size: once, few, many, or a class if the clone is expanded.

v_gene	abundance	d_gene	j_gene	CDR3nt	CDR3aa
TRBV29-1	.	.	TRBJ2-2	TGCAGCGTTGGTTCCAGGGACGGGGAGCTGTTTTTT	CSVGSRDGELFF
TRBV27	.	.	TRBJ1-2	TGTGCCAGCAGTTTTCGCCCAGGCCGTAACTATGGCTACACCTTC	CASSFRPGRNYGYTF
TRBV9	.	.	TRBJ1-2	TGTGCCAGCAGCGTAGGCGGAGACAACTATGGCTACACCTTC	CASSVGGDNYGYTF
TRBV4-1	few	TRBD2	TRBJ2-5	TGCGCCAGCAGCGAACGGGCGCTAGCGGGAGCCCTCCAAGAGACCCAGTACTTC	CASSERALAGALQETQYF
TRBV7-9	few	TRBD1	TRBJ2-3	TGTGCCAGCAGCTTTACGACAGGGTTATCAGATACGCAGTATTTT	CASSFTTGLSDTQYF
TRBV4-1	.	TRBD2	TRBJ2-1	TGCGCCAGCAGTAGGTCTAGCGGGACCCGTATAGACAATGAGCAGTTCTTC	CASSRSSGTRIDNEQFF
TRBV30	.	.	TRBJ2-1	TGTGCCTGGAGTGTAGGTTTGCCCAGGCTCAACAATGAGCAGTTCTTC	CAWSVGLPRLNNEQFF
TRBV30	.	.	TRBJ1-2	TGTGCCTGGAGAAGGGGGAGCTATGGCTACACCTTC	CAWRRGSYGYTF
TRBV7-9	.	.	TRBJ2-1	TGTGCCAGCAGCGCGATATTCTCTCCTCTAGCGAATGAGCAGTTCTTC	CASSAIFSPLANEQFF
TRBV18	.	TRBD2	TRBJ2-2	TGTGCCAGCTCACCGATTAGCGGGAGGCCCGGGGAGCTGTTTTTT	CASSPISGRPGELFF
TRBV9	.	TRBD1	TRBJ2-1	TGTGCCAGCAGCGCAGGACAGGGCCGAACTAATGAGCAGTTCTTC	CASSAGQGRTNEQFF
TRBV2	.	.	TRBJ2-7	TGTGCCAGCAGAACCGACAGCTACGAGCAGTACTTC	CASRTDSYEQYF
TRBV11-3	few	.	TRBJ2-1	TGTGCCAGCAGCGCGCCAGACAGGCCCAATGAGCAGTTCTTC	CASSAPDRPNEQFF